This is a list of T cell receptor beta chains from one sample in a study of vaccination and CD4 T cells after COVID-19. What these receptors recognize is not known. One entry per CDR3 protein results from TCRdb running MiXCR on the PCR reads. The sample has tens of thousands of distinct CDR3 sequences; roughly a third are singletons. The sequencing here drew on CD4+ T cells from blood, cultured in vitro, taken about 7 months after SARS-CoV-2 vaccination. The receptors originated from a human donor who had recovered from COVID-19. Each CDR3 is given with its conserved first and last residue. Each record gives: D gene, J gene, clone size, V gene, CDR3 protein, CDR3 DNA. A D gene is named only where the DNA matches it firmly. Expanded clones get a size class; other rows say once, few or many, or leave the size out.

>TRBD1|TRBJ1-2|.|TRBV4-2
CASSQGVQGSNYGYTF
TGTGCCAGCAGCCAAGGTGTACAGGGGTCTAACTATGGCTACACCTTC
>.|TRBJ2-7|few|TRBV18
CASSPRGDTVEQYF
TGTGCCAGCTCACCACGGGGAGACACCGTAGAGCAGTACTTC
>.|TRBJ2-7|few|TRBV6-1
CACSRHTKYEQYF
TGTGCCTGCTCCCGGCACACGAAATACGAGCAGTACTTC
>TRBD2|TRBJ2-5|.|TRBV7-8
CASSSGLAGGQETQYF
TGTGCCAGCAGCTCCGGACTAGCGGGAGGGCAAGAGACCCAGTACTTC
>TRBD2|TRBJ2-5|.|TRBV5-4
CASSSMTSGRVGETQYF
TGTGCCAGCAGCTCGATGACTAGCGGGAGAGTAGGGGAGACCCAGTACTTC
>TRBD1|TRBJ2-7|.|TRBV12-3/TRBV12-4
CASSLGTEQYF
TGTGCCAGCAGCCTGGGGACAGAACAGTACTTC
>TRBD2|TRBJ2-1|.|TRBV6-2/TRBV6-3
CASDSGTSGYNEQFF
TGTGCCAGCGATAGCGGGACTAGCGGCTACAATGAGCAGTTCTTC
>.|TRBJ1-5|.|TRBV21-1
CASSKRGFRKARPQHF
TGTGCCAGCAGCAAAAGAGGATTTAGGAAGGCCAGGCCCCAGCATTTT
>.|TRBJ2-2|.|TRBV24-1
CATGGRNTGELFF
TGTGCCACAGGAGGCCGGAACACCGGGGAGCTGTTTTTT
>TRBD2|TRBJ2-7|.|TRBV20-1
CSARDRRSGRAGYEQYF
TGCAGTGCTAGAGATCGGCGAAGCGGGAGGGCCGGATACGAGCAGTACTTC
>.|TRBJ2-1|once|TRBV7-2
CASSTRAYNEQFF
TGTGCCAGCAGCACCCGGGCGTACAATGAGCAGTTCTTC
>TRBD2|TRBJ2-7|.|TRBV28
CASSLLAGGILYEQYF
TGTGCCAGCAGTCTCCTAGCGGGAGGCATACTCTACGAGCAGTACTTC
>.|TRBJ2-7|few|TRBV11-3
CASSLAGSSYEQYF
TGTGCCAGCAGCTTAGCCGGGAGCTCCTACGAGCAGTACTTC
>.|TRBJ2-5|.|TRBV20-1
CSARTASAKETQYF
TGCAGTGCTAGAACGGCTAGCGCAAAAGAGACCCAGTACTTC
>.|TRBJ2-7|.|TRBV6-5
CASSSTSTGYEQYF
TGTGCCAGCAGTTCTACCTCCACAGGGTACGAGCAGTACTTC
>.|TRBJ1-5|few|TRBV28
CASSRGGVYFYNQPQHF
TGTGCCAGCAGTAGAGGCGGGGTCTACTTCTACAATCAGCCCCAGCATTTT
>.|TRBJ1-5|.|TRBV5-1
CASRYDSGPNQPQHF
TGCGCCAGCAGATATGACAGTGGCCCCAATCAGCCCCAGCATTTT
>.|TRBJ2-7|.|TRBV20-1
CSAPASGGSDEQYF
TGCAGTGCCCCCGCGAGCGGAGGTTCCGACGAGCAGTACTTC
>TRBD1|TRBJ1-1|.|TRBV27
CASSLSGQGITGAFF
TGTGCCAGCAGTCTCTCGGGACAGGGGATAACTGGAGCTTTCTTT
>TRBD2|TRBJ2-1|.|TRBV2
CASSGPQGGFNEQFF
TGTGCCAGCAGTGGTCCTCAGGGAGGGTTCAATGAGCAGTTCTTC
>.|TRBJ1-2|.|TRBV28
CASSPSGIFNYGYTF
TGTGCCAGCAGTCCCAGTGGGATTTTTAACTATGGCTACACCTTC
>TRBD2|TRBJ2-3|.|TRBV6-6
CASSTREGRSSYTQYF
TGTGCCAGCAGTACCAGGGAGGGAAGGTCGTCATATACGCAGTATTTT
>.|TRBJ2-1|.|TRBV5-1
CASSLGWGTSSYNEQFF
TGCGCCAGCAGCTTGGGATGGGGGACGAGCTCCTACAATGAGCAGTTCTTC
>.|TRBJ1-2|few|TRBV28
CASSSSDTDGYGYTF
TGTGCCAGCAGTTCCTCAGACACGGACGGCTATGGCTACACCTTC
>.|TRBJ1-2|few|TRBV6-1
CASSEDWVGASGYTF
TGTGCCAGCAGTGAAGACTGGGTAGGGGCATCGGGCTACACCTTC
>TRBD2|TRBJ2-7|.|TRBV6-5
CASSYAWASGFEQYF
TGTGCCAGCAGTTACGCTTGGGCTAGCGGTTTCGAGCAGTACTTC
>.|TRBJ2-3|few|TRBV11-1
CASSFGADTHTDTQYF
TGTGCCAGCAGCTTCGGGGCAGACACACACACAGATACGCAGTATTTT
>TRBD1|TRBJ2-1|once|TRBV28
CASSLVGTGRTNEQFF
TGTGCCAGCAGTTTGGTCGGGACAGGGCGAACCAATGAGCAGTTCTTC
>.|TRBJ1-3|.|TRBV20-1
CSARAFNTIYF
TGCAGTGCTAGAGCATTCAACACCATATATTTT
>.|TRBJ2-3|.|TRBV27
CASSFYLTGGVDTQYF
TGTGCCAGCAGTTTTTATCTTACTGGGGGAGTCGATACGCAGTATTTT
>.|TRBJ2-1|.|TRBV20-1
CSASKANRAEQFF
TGCAGTGCTAGCAAAGCCAACAGAGCTGAGCAGTTCTTC
>.|TRBJ2-2|few|TRBV7-3
CASRPPGLPSGELFF
TGTGCCAGCCGCCCGCCGGGACTCCCTTCCGGGGAGCTGTTTTTT
>.|TRBJ2-3|.|TRBV21-1
CASSEDSRLAGVRSHTDTQYF
TGTGCCAGCAGCGAAGACTCCCGACTAGCGGGAGTCCGCTCTCACACAGATACGCAGTATTTT
>TRBD1|TRBJ1-1|.|TRBV2
CASSEDRGGRTEAFF
TGTGCCAGCAGTGAGGACAGGGGAGGAAGGACTGAAGCTTTCTTT
>TRBD2|TRBJ2-5|.|TRBV7-9
CASSLEASGIETQYF
TGTGCCAGCAGCTTAGAGGCTAGCGGTATCGAGACCCAGTACTTC
>TRBD2|TRBJ2-5|.|TRBV25-1
CASSAGLAGDSQETQYF
TGTGCCAGCAGTGCAGGACTAGCGGGAGATTCCCAAGAGACCCAGTACTTC
>.|TRBJ1-5|.|TRBV6-5
CASSYSGAGSGPQHF
TGTGCCAGCAGTTACTCGGGGGCAGGGAGTGGGCCCCAGCATTTT
>.|TRBJ2-5|.|TRBV20-1
CSAREGGGGGETQYF
TGCAGTGCTAGAGAAGGCGGAGGGGGAGGGGAGACCCAGTACTTC
>.|TRBJ2-5|.|TRBV20-1
CSASEGIQETQYF
TGCAGTGCTAGCGAGGGGATCCAAGAGACCCAGTACTTC
>TRBD1|TRBJ1-1|.|TRBV15
CATSGRQGITEAFF
TGTGCCACCAGCGGGAGACAGGGTATCACTGAAGCTTTCTTT
>.|TRBJ2-4|few|TRBV19
CASSIRGRGNIQYF
TGTGCCAGTAGTATCCGAGGGCGGGGAAACATTCAGTACTTC
>TRBD1|TRBJ1-6|.|TRBV30
CAWMRQGVMTPLHF
TGTGCCTGGATGAGACAGGGGGTTATGACACCCCTCCACTTT
>.|TRBJ2-3|.|TRBV4-2
CASSQDLAYTQYF
TGTGCCAGCAGCCAAGATCTTGCATATACGCAGTATTTT
>.|TRBJ1-2|few|TRBV20-1
CSAPKALGGHGYTF
TGCAGTGCCCCAAAGGCCCTCGGGGGACATGGCTACACCTTC
>.|TRBJ2-2|few|TRBV24-1
CATSDLQRSTGELFF
TGTGCCACCAGTGATTTGCAACGGAGCACCGGGGAGCTGTTTTTT
>TRBD2|TRBJ2-3|.|TRBV27
CASRPSGRYSTDTQYF
TGTGCCAGCAGACCTAGCGGGAGGTACAGCACAGATACGCAGTATTTT
>TRBD2|TRBJ2-1|.|TRBV10-1
CASSDLGLAGVHDEQFF
TGCGCCAGCAGTGACCTTGGACTAGCGGGAGTCCACGATGAGCAGTTCTTC
>TRBD1|TRBJ2-7|few|TRBV2
CASTPDRLYEQYF
TGTGCCAGCACCCCGGACAGGCTCTACGAGCAGTACTTC
>TRBD2|TRBJ2-5|.|TRBV5-1
CASSLGMLAGREETQYF
TGCGCCAGCAGCTTGGGCATGCTAGCGGGCCGTGAAGAGACCCAGTACTTC
>.|TRBJ2-7|.|TRBV2
CASQRDNSYEQYF
TGTGCCAGCCAAAGGGACAACTCCTACGAGCAGTACTTC
>.|TRBJ1-6|.|TRBV6-5
CASSYQENSPLHF
TGTGCCAGCAGTTACCAAGAAAATTCACCCCTCCACTTT